Listed below are T cell receptor beta chains from one sample, sequenced in a study of blood T cells in healthy people across ages. TCRdb analysed the 5' RACE reads with MiXCR anew, one entry per CDR3 protein. Among roughly 2 million distinct CDR3 sequences, just under 50% were seen once, and the ten largest hold roughly 2.1%. The sequenced material came from blood. The receptor source for this set is a middle-aged woman in good health. Both conserved end residues are part of each CDR3. D genes are given only for firm matches. Where a row states a size, it is once, few, many or the class of an expanded clone; other rows omit it.

V gene	clone size	J gene	D gene	CDR3 DNA	CDR3 protein
TRBV20-1	-	TRBJ2-1	TRBD1	TGCAGTGCGCAAACCCCCGGGACAGGTTACAACGAGCAGTTCTTC	CSAQTPGTGYNEQFF
TRBV12-3/TRBV12-4	-	TRBJ2-5	-	TGTGCCAGCAGCCCTCCCGGGGCCAGAGAGACCCAGTACTTC	CASSPPGARETQYF
TRBV2	-	TRBJ2-1	-	TGTGCCAGCAGTGAAGGCTACAGGGTTGGAAATGAGCAGTTCTTC	CASSEGYRVGNEQFF
TRBV27	few	TRBJ2-6	TRBD1	TGTGCCAGTGGACAGGGGGCATTGGGGGCCAACGTCCTGACTTTC	CASGQGALGANVLTF
TRBV5-1	few	TRBJ2-5	TRBD1	TGCGCCAGCAGCGTGGGGGACAGGAAGACCCAGTACTTC	CASSVGDRKTQYF
TRBV20-1	-	TRBJ1-1	-	TGCAGTGCCCCGACCCCCAGGGGCTCTAGGGCTGAAGCTTTCTTT	CSAPTPRGSRAEAFF
TRBV13	-	TRBJ2-2	-	TGTGCCAGCAGCCGCCCCGAAGGGGGGAACACCGGGGAGCTGTTTTTT	CASSRPEGGNTGELFF
TRBV11-2	-	TRBJ2-1	TRBD2	TGTGCCAGCAGCTTTAGCGCGGGGGGAGCGTCAAATGAGCAGTTCTTC	CASSFSAGGASNEQFF
TRBV6-2/TRBV6-3	-	TRBJ2-7	TRBD1	TGTGCCAGCAGCTTCAGGGGGAACTCCTACGAGCAGTACTTC	CASSFRGNSYEQYF
TRBV5-1	-	TRBJ1-1	-	TGCGCCAGCAGCTCACAGACAGGAGAAGCTTTCTTT	CASSSQTGEAFF
TRBV20-1	once	TRBJ2-7	-	TGCAGTGCTAGAGTCGGGTCTCAAGAGGCCCAGTACTTC	CSARVGSQEAQYF
TRBV28	few	TRBJ2-5	-	TGTGCCAGCAGACCACTGAGCTACTCTAAAGAGACCCAGTACTTC	CASRPLSYSKETQYF
TRBV4-1	-	TRBJ2-4	-	TGCGCCAGCAGCCAAGAGGAGAGCCCTCCCCAAAACATTCAGTACTTC	CASSQEESPPQNIQYF
TRBV7-2	few	TRBJ2-7	TRBD2	TGTGCCAGCAGCTTTCACGGGGGGTTCCCCAACGAGCAGTACTTC	CASSFHGGFPNEQYF
TRBV20-1	-	TRBJ2-4	TRBD1	TGCAGTGCTAGACTCTCGGGACAGCAATGGAACATTCAGTACTTC	CSARLSGQQWNIQYF
TRBV27	-	TRBJ2-3	-	TGTGCCAGCAGCCCCTTTAGGGGGTCGGGCACAGATACGCAGTATTTT	CASSPFRGSGTDTQYF
TRBV20-1	-	TRBJ2-2	-	TGCAGTGCAACTGAAATTGCTAGAGACACCGGGGAGCTGTTTTTT	CSATEIARDTGELFF
TRBV10-2	-	TRBJ2-7	-	TGCGCCAGCAGTGAGTCCGACTCCTACAATGAGCAGTACTTC	CASSESDSYNEQYF
TRBV7-3	-	TRBJ2-1	TRBD2	TGTGCCAGCAGCTCTCCCGGGACTAGCGGGGGGGCGAGTGAGAATGAGCAGTTCTTC	CASSSPGTSGGASENEQFF
TRBV12-3/TRBV12-4	few	TRBJ2-3	-	TGTGCCAGCAGGTCCGGGGTGGGGAGTAGCACAGATACGCAGTATTTT	CASRSGVGSSTDTQYF
TRBV2	-	TRBJ2-3	-	TGTGCCAGCAGTGAGCGAGATCTCGGAGATACGCAGTATTTT	CASSERDLGDTQYF
TRBV7-9	-	TRBJ2-1	TRBD2	TGTGCCAGCAGCTTAATCCGGGGGGGCCTCCGACGGTACAATGAGCAGTTCTTC	CASSLIRGGLRRYNEQFF
TRBV20-1	-	TRBJ2-1	-	TGCAGTGCTAAGGGCCCCTGGGGGGAGGCCTCCTACAATGAGCAGTTCTTC	CSAKGPWGEASYNEQFF
TRBV7-9	few	TRBJ2-4	-	TGTGCCAGCAGCTTGGCCAGGGATTACAAAAACATTCAGTACTTC	CASSLARDYKNIQYF
TRBV20-1	few	TRBJ2-5	TRBD1	TGCAGTGGCGACGGGGACAGTGAAGAGACCCAGTACTTC	CSGDGDSEETQYF
TRBV7-3	-	TRBJ1-2	TRBD1	TGTGCCAGCAGCTTTCACAGGGGCGACTATGGCTACACCTTC	CASSFHRGDYGYTF
TRBV6-5	-	TRBJ1-5	-	TGTGCCAGCAGTTACTCGAGCTCCGGGGTACAACCCCAGCATTTT	CASSYSSSGVQPQHF
TRBV7-8	-	TRBJ2-6	TRBD2	TGTGCCAGCAGCCCGGTGCTAGCGGGGGCCTCTGGGGCCAACGTCCTGACTTTC	CASSPVLAGASGANVLTF
TRBV11-2	-	TRBJ1-1	-	TGTGCCAGCAGCTTAGTACAGGGTAGGAACACTGAAGCTTTCTTT	CASSLVQGRNTEAFF
TRBV9	-	TRBJ2-6	TRBD2	TGTGCCAGCAGCGTAGGGGGAGGACTAGCTTCTGGGGCCAACGTCCTGACTTTC	CASSVGGGLASGANVLTF
TRBV20-1	few	TRBJ2-1	TRBD2	TGCAGTGCTCCGAGCGGGGCCCCCTACAATGAGCAGTTCTTC	CSAPSGAPYNEQFF
TRBV20-1	-	TRBJ2-7	-	TGCAGTGCCCGCCTCGGGACCCCACCCTACGAGCAGTACTTC	CSARLGTPPYEQYF